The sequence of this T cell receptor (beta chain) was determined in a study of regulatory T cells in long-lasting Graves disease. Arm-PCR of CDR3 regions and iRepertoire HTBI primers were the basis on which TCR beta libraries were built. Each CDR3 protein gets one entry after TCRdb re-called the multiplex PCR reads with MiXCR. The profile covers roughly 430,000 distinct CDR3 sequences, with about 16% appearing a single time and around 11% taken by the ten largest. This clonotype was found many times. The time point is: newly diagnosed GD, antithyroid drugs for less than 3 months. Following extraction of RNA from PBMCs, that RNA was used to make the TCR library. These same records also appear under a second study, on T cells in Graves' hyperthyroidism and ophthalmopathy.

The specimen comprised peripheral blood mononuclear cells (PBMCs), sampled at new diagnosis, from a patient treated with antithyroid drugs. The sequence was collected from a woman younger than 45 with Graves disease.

The CDR3 region is CASSYRAGSETSYEQYF. CDR3 nucleotides: TGTGCCAGCAGTTACCGCGCCGGCAGCGAGACGTCCTACGAGCAGTACTTC. The rearrangement links TRBV6-5 to TRBJ2-7; no clear D. The CDR3 is made up of 17 amino acids. Trimming took off 2 bases at V and 1 base at J, with 18 bases between the two ends. The germline V gene encodes CDR1 MNHEY and CDR2 SVGAGI.